The sequence of this T cell receptor beta chain was determined in a study of blood T cell repertoires in COVID-19. As for the study in general: The United States, Italy and Spain were the sources of the acute and convalescent COVID-19 samples.

Only in-frame clones appear in the TCRdb table, and some are missing; sequencing was by immunoSEQ multiplex PCR. The data show about 140,000 clones, almost 90% seen once. Trimming took off 5 bases at V and 0 bases at J, with 10 bases between the two ends. Germline assignment: CDR1 MNHEY and CDR2 SMNVEV (reference sequence). This CDR3 is built from 14 residues. Specimen: peripheral blood. The clonotype originates from a woman aged 60-75 years with acute or convalescent COVID-19. The J gene is TRBJ1-1, the V gene TRBV27; no clear D. The CDR3 region has the DNA TGTGCCAGCAGTACCACAGTACTGAACACTGAAGCTTTCTTT. This encodes CASSTTVLNTEAFF.